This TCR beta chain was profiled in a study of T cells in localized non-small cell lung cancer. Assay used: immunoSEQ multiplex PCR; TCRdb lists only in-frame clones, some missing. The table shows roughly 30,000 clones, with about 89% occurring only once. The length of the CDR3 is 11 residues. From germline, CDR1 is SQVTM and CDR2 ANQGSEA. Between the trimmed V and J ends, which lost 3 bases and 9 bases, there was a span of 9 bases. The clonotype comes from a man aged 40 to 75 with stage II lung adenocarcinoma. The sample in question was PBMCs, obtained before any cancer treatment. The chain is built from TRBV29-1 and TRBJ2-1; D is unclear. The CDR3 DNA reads TGCAGCGTTGATCTCGGGTTTGAGCAGTTCTTC. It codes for CSVDLGFEQFF.